This entry describes one T cell receptor beta chain. Germline is not matched at one junction end, which may reflect a read error. CDR3 length: 12 residues. In germline, CDR1 is DFQATT, CDR2 SNEGSKA (reference sequence). The sample is drawn from a study of T-cell memory formation after mild COVID-19. TCRdb reprocessed the 5' RACE reads with MiXCR, giving one entry per CDR3 protein. The sample records roughly 13,000 distinct CDR3 sequences, approximately 12% being singletons. This chain uses TRBV20-1 with TRBJ1-1; 7 bases line up with TRBD1. This receptor was obtained from an adult woman who had mild COVID-19 (a few samples of this study predate the infection). Cell type and time point are not known. The sample was PBMCs or a T cell subset sorted from them (not recorded which). CDR3 in DNA: TGCAGTGGCGGCAGGGGGGAGACTGATGCTTTCTTT. It translates to CSGGRGETDAFF.